This TCR beta chain was recovered during a study of CD8 T cells in ankylosing spondylitis. Overall study results and limits: Significant enrichment of disease-linked clones was reported in matched ankylosing spondylitis synovial fluid. In the blood and synovial fluid of reactive arthritis, some motif variants had been previously reported. What appeared characteristic of ankylosing spondylitis blood was a TCR beta motif of eight highly homologous variants.

Making use of molecular barcodes, quantitative 5'-RACE generated TCR beta libraries. TCRdb reprocessed the 5' RACE reads with MiXCR, giving one entry per CDR3 protein. The sample carries a few hundred thousand distinct CDR3 sequences, about a fifth recorded once. Many counts were recorded for this clonotype. The antigen remains undetermined. CDR3 length: 15 residues. V was clipped by 1 base and J by 4 bases, with 14 bases between them. Germline V gene sequence: CDR1 SQVTM, CDR2 ANQGSEA. The specimen sequenced was blood, either unsorted or a sorted T cell fraction (not recorded which). The chain is built from TRBV29-1 and TRBJ2-1; D call uncertain. This clonotype was obtained from a male donor with ankylosing spondylitis. The CDR3 DNA sequence: TGCAGCGTTGAAGGAATTCCGGTCGGATACAATGAGCAGTTCTTC. It is translated as CSVEGIPVGYNEQFF.